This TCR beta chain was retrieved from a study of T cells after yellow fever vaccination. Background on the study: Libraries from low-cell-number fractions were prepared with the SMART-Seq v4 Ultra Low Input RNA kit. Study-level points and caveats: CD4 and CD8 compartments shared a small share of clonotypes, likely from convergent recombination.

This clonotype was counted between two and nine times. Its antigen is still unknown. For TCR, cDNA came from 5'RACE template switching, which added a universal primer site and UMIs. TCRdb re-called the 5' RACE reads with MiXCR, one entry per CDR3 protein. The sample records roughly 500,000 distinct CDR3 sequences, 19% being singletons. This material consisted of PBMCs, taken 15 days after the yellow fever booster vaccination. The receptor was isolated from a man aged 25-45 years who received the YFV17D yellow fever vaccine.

CDR3 sequence (DNA): TGTGCCAGCAGTTACTCGTCCGTACAGGGGTCCAAAAACATTCAGTACTTC. Amino acid sequence: CASSYSSVQGSKNIQYF. This sequence joins TRBV6-5 and TRBJ2-4; 7 nucleotides agree with TRBD1. This CDR3 has 17 amino acids. Looked up from germline, CDR1 is MNHEY and CDR2 is SVGAGI. The trim removed 0 bases at V and 2 bases at J, leaving 7 bases unmatched.